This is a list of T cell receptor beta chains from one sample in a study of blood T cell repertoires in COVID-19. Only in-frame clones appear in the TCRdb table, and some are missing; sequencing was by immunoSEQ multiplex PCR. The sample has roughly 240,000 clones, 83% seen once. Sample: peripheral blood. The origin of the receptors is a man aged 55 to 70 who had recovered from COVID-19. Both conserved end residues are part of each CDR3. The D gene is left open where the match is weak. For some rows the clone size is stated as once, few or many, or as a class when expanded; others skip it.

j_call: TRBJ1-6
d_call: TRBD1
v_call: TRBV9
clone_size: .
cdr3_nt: TGTGCCAGCAGCCCCTCCCTGACAGGGACTAATTCACCCCTCCACTTT
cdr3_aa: CASSPSLTGTNSPLHF

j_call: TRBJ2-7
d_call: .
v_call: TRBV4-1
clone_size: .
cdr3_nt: TGCGCCAGCAGCCAAGATATCCGGGGCAGGGGTGAGCAGTACTTC
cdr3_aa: CASSQDIRGRGEQYF

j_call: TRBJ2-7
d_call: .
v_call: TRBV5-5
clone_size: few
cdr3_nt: TGTGCCAGCAGCTTGGGACGGGAGAACTACGAGCAGTACTTC
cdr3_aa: CASSLGRENYEQYF

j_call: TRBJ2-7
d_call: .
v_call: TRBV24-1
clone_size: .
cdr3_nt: TGTGCCACCAGTGATCCAAAGGGTAGCGGACCCTACGAGCAGTACTTC
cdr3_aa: CATSDPKGSGPYEQYF

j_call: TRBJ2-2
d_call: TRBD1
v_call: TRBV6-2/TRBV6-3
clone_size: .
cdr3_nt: TGTGCCAGCAGTTACCAAAAGACAGGGGGCAAAACCGGGGAGCTGTTTTTT
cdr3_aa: CASSYQKTGGKTGELFF

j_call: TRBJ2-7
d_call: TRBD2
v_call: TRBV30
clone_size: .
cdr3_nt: TGTGCCTGGACGAGAGCGGGAGCGCGCTCCTACGAGCAGTACTTC
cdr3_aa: CAWTRAGARSYEQYF

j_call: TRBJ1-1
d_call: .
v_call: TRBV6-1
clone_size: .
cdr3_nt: TGTGCCAGCAGTGAGAGGCATCTGGTAGGGGTTGGGACTGAAGCTTTCTTT
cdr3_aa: CASSERHLVGVGTEAFF

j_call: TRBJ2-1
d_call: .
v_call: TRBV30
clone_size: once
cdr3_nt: TGTGCCTGGAGTGTACTAGGGAATGAGCAGTTCTTC
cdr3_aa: CAWSVLGNEQFF

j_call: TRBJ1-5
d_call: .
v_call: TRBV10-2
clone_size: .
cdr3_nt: TGCGCCAGCAGTGAGGTAGCTTGGCCCCAGCATTTT
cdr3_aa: CASSEVAWPQHF

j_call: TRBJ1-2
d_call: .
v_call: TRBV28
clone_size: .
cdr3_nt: TGTGCCAGCAGAGCAATCACAGGGCGCGCTAACTATGGCTACACCTTC
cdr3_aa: CASRAITGRANYGYTF

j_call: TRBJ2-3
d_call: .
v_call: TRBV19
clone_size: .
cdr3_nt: TGTGCCAGTAGCCCCGATGGCTGGGATACGCAGTATTTT
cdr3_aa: CASSPDGWDTQYF

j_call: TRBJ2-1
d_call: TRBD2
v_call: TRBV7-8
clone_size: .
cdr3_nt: TGTGCCAGCAGCCCGACCCCGGGGGGGACGACGAATGAGCAGTTCTTC
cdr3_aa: CASSPTPGGTTNEQFF

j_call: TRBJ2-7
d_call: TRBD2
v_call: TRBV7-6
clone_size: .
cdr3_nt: TGTGCCAGCAGCTATAGCGGGACCTCGGGGGAGCAGTACTTC
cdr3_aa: CASSYSGTSGEQYF

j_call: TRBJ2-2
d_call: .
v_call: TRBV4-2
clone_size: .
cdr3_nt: TGTGCCAGCAGCCAAGTATCAGCCGGGGAGCTGTTTTTT
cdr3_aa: CASSQVSAGELFF

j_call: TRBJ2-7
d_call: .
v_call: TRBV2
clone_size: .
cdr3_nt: TGTGCCAGCAGTGGTTGGCAGGGTGGCTACGAGCAGTACTTC
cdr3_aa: CASSGWQGGYEQYF

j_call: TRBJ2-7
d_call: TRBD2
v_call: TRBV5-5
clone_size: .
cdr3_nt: TGTGCCAGCAGCTTGGTCTTGGCTAGCGGGTTCTCCTACGAGCAGTACTTC
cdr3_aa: CASSLVLASGFSYEQYF

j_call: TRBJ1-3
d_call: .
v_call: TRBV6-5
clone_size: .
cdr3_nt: TGTGCCAGCAGGGACGGACAAAGAGCTGGAAACACCATATATTTT
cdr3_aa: CASRDGQRAGNTIYF

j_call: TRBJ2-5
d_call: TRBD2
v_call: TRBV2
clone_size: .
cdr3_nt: TGTGCCAGCAGGATCACTAGCGGGGGGGCTCTGGTTATTTACTTC
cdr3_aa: CASRITSGGALVIYF

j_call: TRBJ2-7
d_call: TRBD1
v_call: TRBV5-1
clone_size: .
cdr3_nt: TGCGCCAGCAGCCCGGTAGGACAGGGAAACTACGAGCAGTACTTC
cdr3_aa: CASSPVGQGNYEQYF

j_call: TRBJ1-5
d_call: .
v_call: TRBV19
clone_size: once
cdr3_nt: TGTGCCAGTAGTATTAGGGGACAAACCTTCCTTAGCAATCAGCCCCAGCATTTT
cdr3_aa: CASSIRGQTFLSNQPQHF

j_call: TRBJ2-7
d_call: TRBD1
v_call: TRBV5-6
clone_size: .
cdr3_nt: TGTGCCAGCAGCTTCGTGGGACAGAGCTCCTACGAGCAGTACTTC
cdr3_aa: CASSFVGQSSYEQYF

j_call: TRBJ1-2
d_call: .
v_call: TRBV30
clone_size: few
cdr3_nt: TGTGCCTGGAGTGTTGGGCCGGGAGCCCGAAAGGGGGGCTACACCTTC
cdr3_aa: CAWSVGPGARKGGYTF

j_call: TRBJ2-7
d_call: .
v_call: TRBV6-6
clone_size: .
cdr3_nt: TGTGCCAGCAGCACCGGATCGGGGGCCTACGAGCAGTACTTC
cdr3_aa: CASSTGSGAYEQYF

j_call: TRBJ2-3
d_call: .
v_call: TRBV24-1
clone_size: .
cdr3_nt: TGTGCCACCAGTGATTTCTGGGGGCCCGATACGCAGTATTTT
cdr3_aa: CATSDFWGPDTQYF

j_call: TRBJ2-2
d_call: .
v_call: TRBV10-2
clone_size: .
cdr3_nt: TGCGCCAGCAGTGATTGGGACATGAACACCGGGGAGCTGTTTTTT
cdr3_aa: CASSDWDMNTGELFF

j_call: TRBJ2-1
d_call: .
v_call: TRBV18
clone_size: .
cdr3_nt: TGTGCCAGCTCACCTTTACAGTCTGATGAGCAGTTCTTC
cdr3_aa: CASSPLQSDEQFF

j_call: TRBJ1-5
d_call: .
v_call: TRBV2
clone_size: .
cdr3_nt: TGTGCCAGCAGCACAGGGTTATGGAATCAGCCCCAGCATTTT
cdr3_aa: CASSTGLWNQPQHF

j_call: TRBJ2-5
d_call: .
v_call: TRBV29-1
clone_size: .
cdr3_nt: TGCAGCGCCATAGGGGGTTATCAAGAGACCCAGTACTTC
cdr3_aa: CSAIGGYQETQYF

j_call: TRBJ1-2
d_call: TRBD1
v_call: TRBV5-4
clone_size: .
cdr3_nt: TGTGCCAGCAGCTCTGCATGGACAGGGAGGGGCTACACCTTC
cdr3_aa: CASSSAWTGRGYTF

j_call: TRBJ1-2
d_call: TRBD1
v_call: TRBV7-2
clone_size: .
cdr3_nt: TGTGCCAGCAGCTTGGGTGCCGGACAGGGGGCACCCTATGGCTACACCTTC
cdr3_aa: CASSLGAGQGAPYGYTF

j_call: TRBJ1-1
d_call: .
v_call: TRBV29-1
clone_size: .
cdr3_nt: TGCAGCGTTGGCGGTCCTGAAGCTTTCTTT
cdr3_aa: CSVGGPEAFF

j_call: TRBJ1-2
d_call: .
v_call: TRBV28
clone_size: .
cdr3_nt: TGTGCCAGCTCCTCTAACTATGGCTACACCTTC
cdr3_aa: CASSSNYGYTF

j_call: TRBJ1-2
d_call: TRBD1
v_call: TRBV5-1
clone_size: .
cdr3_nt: TGCGCCAGCAGCTCGTTGGGGGCGCCGGGGACAGACTCGAACTATGGCTACACCTTC
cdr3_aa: CASSSLGAPGTDSNYGYTF

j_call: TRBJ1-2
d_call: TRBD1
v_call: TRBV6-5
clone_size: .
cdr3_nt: TGTGCCAGCAGTCAGGACAGGGGGCCCATCTATGGCTACACCTTC
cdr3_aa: CASSQDRGPIYGYTF

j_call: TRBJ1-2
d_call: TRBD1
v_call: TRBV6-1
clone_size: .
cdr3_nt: TGTGCCAGCAGTGAACAGAGCAGGGGGAACTATGGCTACACCTTC
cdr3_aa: CASSEQSRGNYGYTF

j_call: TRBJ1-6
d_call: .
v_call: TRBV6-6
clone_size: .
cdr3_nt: TGTGCCAGCACAGAGGGTATTATATCACCCCTCCACTTT
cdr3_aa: CASTEGIISPLHF

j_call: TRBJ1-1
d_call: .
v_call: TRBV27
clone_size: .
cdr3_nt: TGTGCCAGCAGTTTTCTCTCTAGCCGGAACACTGAAGCTTTCTTT
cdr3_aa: CASSFLSSRNTEAFF

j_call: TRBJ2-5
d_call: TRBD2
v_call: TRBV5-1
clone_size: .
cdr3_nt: TGCGCCAGCAGCCCGGTTTTAGCGGGAGTGGGGGAGACCCAGTACTTC
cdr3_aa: CASSPVLAGVGETQYF

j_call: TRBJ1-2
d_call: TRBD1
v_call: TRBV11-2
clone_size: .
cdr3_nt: TGTGCCAGCAGCTTAGGCGGGACAGGGGGCTTGGGCTACACCTTC
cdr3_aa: CASSLGGTGGLGYTF

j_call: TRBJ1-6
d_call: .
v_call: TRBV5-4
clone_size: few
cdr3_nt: TGTGCCAGCGCCGTGTCGGGGGATCACTATAATTCACCCCTCCACTTT
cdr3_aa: CASAVSGDHYNSPLHF

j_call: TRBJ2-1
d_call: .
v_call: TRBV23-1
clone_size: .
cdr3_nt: TGCGCCAGCAGTCATGGCTGGGGCCTCTACAATGAGCAGTTCTTC
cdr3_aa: CASSHGWGLYNEQFF

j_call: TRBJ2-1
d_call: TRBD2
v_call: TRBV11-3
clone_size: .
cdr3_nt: TGTGCCAGCAGCTTAGGTGCAGCGGGAGGGCCAACAGATGAGCAGTTCTTC
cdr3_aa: CASSLGAAGGPTDEQFF

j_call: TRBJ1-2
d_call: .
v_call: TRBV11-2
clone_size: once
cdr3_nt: TGTGCCAGCAGCCTCAGGAGAGGGAGTTCCAACTATGGCTACACCTTC
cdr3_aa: CASSLRRGSSNYGYTF

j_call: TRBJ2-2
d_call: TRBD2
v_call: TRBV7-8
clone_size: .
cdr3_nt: TGTGCCAGCAGCTTAAGCGGGAGCTCCACCGGGGAGCTGTTTTTT
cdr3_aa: CASSLSGSSTGELFF

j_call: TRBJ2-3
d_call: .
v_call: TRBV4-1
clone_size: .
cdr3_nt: TGCGCCAGCAGCCAGGCACCGGGTGATACGCAGTATTTT
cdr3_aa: CASSQAPGDTQYF

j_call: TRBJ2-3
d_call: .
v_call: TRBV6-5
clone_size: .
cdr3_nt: TGTGCCAGCAGGGCGGGACCCCCGGTTGATACGCAGTATTTT
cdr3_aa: CASRAGPPVDTQYF

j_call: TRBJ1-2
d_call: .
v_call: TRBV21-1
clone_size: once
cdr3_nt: TGTGCCAGCAGCAAATGTGGGGCGGAACTCTTCCGGCCTGGTGGCTACACCTTC
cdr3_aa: CASSKCGAELFRPGGYTF

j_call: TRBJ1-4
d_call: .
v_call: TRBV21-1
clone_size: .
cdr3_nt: TGTGCCAGCAGCAAAGACGGGGAAAAACTGTTTTTT
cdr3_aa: CASSKDGEKLFF

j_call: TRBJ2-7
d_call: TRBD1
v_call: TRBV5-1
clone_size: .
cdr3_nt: TGCGCCAGCAGCAAGGGACAGCCCTACGAGCAGTACTTC
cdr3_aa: CASSKGQPYEQYF

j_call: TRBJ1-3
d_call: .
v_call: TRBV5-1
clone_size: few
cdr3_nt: TGCGCCAGCAGCTTGTTGCCGAGCTCTGGAAACACCATATATTTT
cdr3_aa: CASSLLPSSGNTIYF

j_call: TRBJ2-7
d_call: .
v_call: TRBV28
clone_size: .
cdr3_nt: TGTGCCAGCAGGGGGCTCTACGAGCAGTACTTC
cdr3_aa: CASRGLYEQYF

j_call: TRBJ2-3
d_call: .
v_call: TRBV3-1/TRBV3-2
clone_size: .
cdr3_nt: TGTGCCAGCAGCCAGTGGGGGCAAGATACGCAGTATTTT
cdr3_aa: CASSQWGQDTQYF

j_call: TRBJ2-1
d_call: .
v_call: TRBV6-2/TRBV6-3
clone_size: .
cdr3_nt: TGTGCCAGCAGTTACGAGAATGAGCAGTTCTTC
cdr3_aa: CASSYENEQFF

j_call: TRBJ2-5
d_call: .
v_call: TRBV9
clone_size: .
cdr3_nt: TGTGCCAGCAGCGTGGGCGGGAAAGAGACCCAGTACTTC
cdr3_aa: CASSVGGKETQYF

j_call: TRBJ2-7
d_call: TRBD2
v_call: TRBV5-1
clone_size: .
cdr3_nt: TGCGCCAGCAGCTTGGATGGGGGGGCCTACGAGCAGTACTTC
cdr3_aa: CASSLDGGAYEQYF